Below, 3 T cell receptor beta chains from the same sample are listed, as sequenced in a study of Graves' ophthalmopathy and Graves' hyperthyroidism. Amplification of TCR beta CDR3 regions used RNA transcripts. HTBI-primed first-round RT-PCR preceded second-round multiplex PCR. Via MiXCR, TCRdb re-called the multiplex PCR reads, giving one row per CDR3 protein. The data show 580,000 or so distinct CDR3 sequences, with less than 45% seen just once and about 4% held by the top ten. Sequenced input: peripheral blood or thyroid tissue (not recorded which). These receptors were collected from an adult man with Graves' hyperthyroidism.

V and J are TRBV12-3 or TRBV12-4 and TRBJ2-2, with D possibly being TRBD1 (6 bases). With 6 bases removed from V and 4 bases from J, the gap between germline ends came to 18 bases. This CDR3 region has 16 residues. DNA of the CDR3: TGTGCCAGCAGCATCTTTATAGCAGGGGCCACCGGGGAGCTGTTTTTT. Amino acid sequence: CASSIFIAGATGELFF.

This clonotype was seen only a few times. The CDR3 spells CASSFQGQAYEQYF. In DNA form, the CDR3 reads TGTGCCAGCAGTTTTCAGGGACAAGCCTACGAGCAGTACTTC. This rearrangement joins TRBV28 to TRBJ2-7, with D possibly TRBD1 on 6 matching bases. The CDR3 is 14 residues long. The V and J ends lost 3 bases and 2 bases respectively, with 11 bases between them. Germline values: CDR1 MDHEN, CDR2 SYDVKM. Full variable domain (outside the CDR3, taken from reference TRBV28 and TRBJ2-7): DVKVTQSSRYLVKRTGEKVFLECVQDMDHENMFWYRQDPGLGLRLIYFSYDVKMKEKGDIPEGYSVSREKKERFSLILESASTNQTSMYLCASSFQGQAYEQYFGPGTRLTVT.

In this sample, this clonotype turned up many times. This chain links TRBV20-1 with TRBJ2-7, with a weak D call TRBD2 (7 bases). The V end was cut by 0 bases, the J end by 5 bases, with 17 bases between. In germline, CDR1 is DFQATT, CDR2 SNEGSKA (reference sequence). The CDR3 runs 15 residues. In DNA form, the CDR3 reads TGCAGTGCTAGAGATCCGGGGGGCGCGCCCCACGAGCAGTACTTC. Translated: CSARDPGGAPHEQYF.